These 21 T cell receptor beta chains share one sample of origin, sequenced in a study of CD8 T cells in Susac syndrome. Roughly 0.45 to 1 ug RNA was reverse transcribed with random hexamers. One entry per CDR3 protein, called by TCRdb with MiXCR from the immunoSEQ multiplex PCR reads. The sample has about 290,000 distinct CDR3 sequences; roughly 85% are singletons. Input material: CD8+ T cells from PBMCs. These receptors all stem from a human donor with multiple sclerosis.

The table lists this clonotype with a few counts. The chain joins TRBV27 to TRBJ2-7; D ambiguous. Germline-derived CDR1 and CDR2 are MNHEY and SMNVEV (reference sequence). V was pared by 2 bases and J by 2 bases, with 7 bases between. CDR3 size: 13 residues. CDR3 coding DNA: TGTGCCAGCAGTTTAAGGCAAGCCTACGAGCAGTACTTC. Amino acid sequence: CASSLRQAYEQYF.

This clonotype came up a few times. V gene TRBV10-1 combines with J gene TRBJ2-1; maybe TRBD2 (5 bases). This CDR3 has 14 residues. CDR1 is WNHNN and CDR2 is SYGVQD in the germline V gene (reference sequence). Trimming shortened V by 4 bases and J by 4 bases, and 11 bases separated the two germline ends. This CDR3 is CASSAAVGYNEQFF. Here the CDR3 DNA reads TGCGCCAGCAGTGCAGCGGTGGGGTACAATGAGCAGTTCTTC.

The CDR3 loop reads CASSLLREAGEQFF. CDR3 DNA: TGTGCCAGCTCCCTGTTGCGGGAGGCTGGTGAGCAGTTCTTC. The chain has TRBV6-2 or TRBV6-3 and TRBJ2-1, with 8 bases lining up with TRBD2. Germline CDR1 reads MNHEY; CDR2 reads SVGEGT. J lost 9 bases, V lost 8 bases, and 12 bases had no gene match. CDR3 size: 14 residues.

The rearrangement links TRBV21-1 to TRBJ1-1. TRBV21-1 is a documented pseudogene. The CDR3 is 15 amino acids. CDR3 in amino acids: CASSKGNSMNTEAFF. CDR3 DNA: TGTGCCAGCAGCAAAGGAAACAGTATGAACACTGAAGCTTTCTTT.

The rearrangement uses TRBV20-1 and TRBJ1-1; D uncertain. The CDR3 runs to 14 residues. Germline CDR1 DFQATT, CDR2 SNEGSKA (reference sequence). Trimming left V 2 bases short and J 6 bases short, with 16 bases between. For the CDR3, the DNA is TGCAGTGCTAGACCTGAGACTTTGCTGGCTGAAGCTTTCTTT. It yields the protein CSARPETLLAEAFF.

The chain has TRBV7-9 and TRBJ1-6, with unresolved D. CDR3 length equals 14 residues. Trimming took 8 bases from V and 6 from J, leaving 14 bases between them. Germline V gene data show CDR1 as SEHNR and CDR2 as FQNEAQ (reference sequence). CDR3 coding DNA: TGTGCCAGCCGACCTGGGTCTTCTAATTCACCCCTCCACTTT. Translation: CASRPGSSNSPLHF.

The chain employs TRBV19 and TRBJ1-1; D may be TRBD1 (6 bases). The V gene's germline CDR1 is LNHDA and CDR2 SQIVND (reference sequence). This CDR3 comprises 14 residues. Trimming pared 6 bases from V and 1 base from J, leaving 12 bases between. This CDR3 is CASRQGGGNTEAFF. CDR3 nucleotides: TGTGCCAGTAGGCAAGGGGGTGGGAACACTGAAGCTTTCTTT.

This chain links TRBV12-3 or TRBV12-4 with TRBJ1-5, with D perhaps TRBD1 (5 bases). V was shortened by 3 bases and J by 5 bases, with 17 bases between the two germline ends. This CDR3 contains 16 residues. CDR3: CASSFSGASAHQPQHF. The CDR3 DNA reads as TGTGCCAGCAGTTTTTCCGGGGCCAGCGCCCATCAGCCCCAGCATTTT.

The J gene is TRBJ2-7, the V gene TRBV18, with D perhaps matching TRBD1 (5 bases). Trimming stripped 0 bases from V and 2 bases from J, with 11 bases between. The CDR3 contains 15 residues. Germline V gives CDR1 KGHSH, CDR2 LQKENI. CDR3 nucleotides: TGTGCCAGCTCACCACCCCAGGGAATCCCCTACGAGCAGTACTTC. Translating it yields CASSPPQGIPYEQYF.

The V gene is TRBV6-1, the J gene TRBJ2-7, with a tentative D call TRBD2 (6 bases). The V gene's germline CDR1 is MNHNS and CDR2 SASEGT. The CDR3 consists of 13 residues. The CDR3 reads CAGGWAGSYEQYF. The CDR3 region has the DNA TGTGCGGGAGGATGGGCGGGCTCCTACGAGCAGTACTTC.

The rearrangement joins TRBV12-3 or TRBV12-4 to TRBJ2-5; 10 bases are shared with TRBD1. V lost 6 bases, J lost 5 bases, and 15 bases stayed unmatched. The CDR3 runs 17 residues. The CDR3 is CASSSTMDRGLWETQYF. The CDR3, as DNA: TGTGCCAGCAGCTCTACGATGGACAGGGGGTTATGGGAGACCCAGTACTTC.

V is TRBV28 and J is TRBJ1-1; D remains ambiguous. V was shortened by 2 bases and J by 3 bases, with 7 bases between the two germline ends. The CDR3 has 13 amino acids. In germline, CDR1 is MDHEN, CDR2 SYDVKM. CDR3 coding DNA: TGTGCCAGCAGTTTAATCCCAGACACTGAAGCTTTCTTT. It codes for CASSLIPDTEAFF.

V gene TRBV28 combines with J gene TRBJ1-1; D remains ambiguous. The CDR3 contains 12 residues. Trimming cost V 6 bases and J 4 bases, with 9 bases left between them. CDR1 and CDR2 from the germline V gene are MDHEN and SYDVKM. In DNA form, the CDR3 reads TGTGCCAGCAGCCCCTGGGTCACTGAAGCTTTCTTT. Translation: CASSPWVTEAFF.

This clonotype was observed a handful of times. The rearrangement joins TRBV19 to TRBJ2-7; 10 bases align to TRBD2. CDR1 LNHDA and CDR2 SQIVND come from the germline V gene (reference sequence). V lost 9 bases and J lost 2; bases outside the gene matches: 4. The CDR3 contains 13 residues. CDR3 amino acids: CASAAGGPYEQYF. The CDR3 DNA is TGTGCCAGCGCAGCGGGAGGGCCCTACGAGCAGTACTTC.

CDR3 sequence reads: CASSIAGLPEQFF. CDR3 nucleotides: TGTGCCAGTAGTATCGCCGGACTACCTGAGCAGTTCTTC. The chain is built from TRBV19 and TRBJ2-1; perhaps TRBD2 as D (6 bases). Trimming took off 3 bases at V and 9 bases at J, with 12 bases between the two ends. Per the germline V gene, CDR1 is LNHDA and CDR2 is SQIVND (reference sequence). The CDR3 is 13 amino acids.

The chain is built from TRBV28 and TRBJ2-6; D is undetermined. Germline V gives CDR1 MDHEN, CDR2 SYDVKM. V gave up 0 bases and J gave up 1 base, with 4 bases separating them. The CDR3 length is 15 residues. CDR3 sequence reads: CASSLWNSGANVLTF. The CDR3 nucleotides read TGTGCCAGCAGTTTATGGAATTCTGGGGCCAACGTCCTGACTTTC.

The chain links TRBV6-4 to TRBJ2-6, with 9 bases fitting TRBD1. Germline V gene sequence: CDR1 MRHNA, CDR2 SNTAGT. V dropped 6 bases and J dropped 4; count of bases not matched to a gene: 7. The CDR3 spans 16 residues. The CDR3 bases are TGTGCCAGCAGCCGACAGGGGGTGGCCGGGGCCAACGTCCTGACTTTC. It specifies CASSRQGVAGANVLTF.

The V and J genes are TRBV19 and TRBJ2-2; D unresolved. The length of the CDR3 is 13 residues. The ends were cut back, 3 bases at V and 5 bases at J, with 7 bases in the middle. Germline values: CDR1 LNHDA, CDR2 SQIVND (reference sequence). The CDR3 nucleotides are TGTGCCAGTAGTATTGAGTGGACCGGGGAGCTGTTTTTT. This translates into CASSIEWTGELFF.

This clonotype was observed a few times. This CDR3 is CSEILAGPYEQYF. The CDR3 DNA sequence: TGCAGCGAAATTCTAGCTGGGCCCTACGAGCAGTACTTC. J is TRBJ2-7 and V is TRBV29-1; D possibly corresponds to TRBD2 (5 bases). Germline V gene lookup returns CDR1 SQVTM and CDR2 ANQGSEA. Trimming removed 7 bases at V and 2 bases at J, with 15 bases between. The CDR3 is made up of 13 amino acids.

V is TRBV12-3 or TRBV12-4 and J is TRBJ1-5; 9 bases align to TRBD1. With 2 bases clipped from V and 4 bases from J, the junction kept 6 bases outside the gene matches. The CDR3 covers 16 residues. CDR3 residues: CASSLSRGTGNQPQHF. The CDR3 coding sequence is TGTGCCAGCAGTTTATCGAGAGGGACAGGGAATCAGCCCCAGCATTTT.

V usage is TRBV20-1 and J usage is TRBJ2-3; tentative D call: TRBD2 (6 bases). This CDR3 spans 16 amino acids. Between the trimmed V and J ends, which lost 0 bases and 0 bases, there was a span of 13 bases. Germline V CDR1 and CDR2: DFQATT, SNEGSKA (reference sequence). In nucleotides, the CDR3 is TGCAGTGCTAGAGATCAACTAGCTGCTAGCACAGATACGCAGTATTTT. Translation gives CSARDQLAASTDTQYF.